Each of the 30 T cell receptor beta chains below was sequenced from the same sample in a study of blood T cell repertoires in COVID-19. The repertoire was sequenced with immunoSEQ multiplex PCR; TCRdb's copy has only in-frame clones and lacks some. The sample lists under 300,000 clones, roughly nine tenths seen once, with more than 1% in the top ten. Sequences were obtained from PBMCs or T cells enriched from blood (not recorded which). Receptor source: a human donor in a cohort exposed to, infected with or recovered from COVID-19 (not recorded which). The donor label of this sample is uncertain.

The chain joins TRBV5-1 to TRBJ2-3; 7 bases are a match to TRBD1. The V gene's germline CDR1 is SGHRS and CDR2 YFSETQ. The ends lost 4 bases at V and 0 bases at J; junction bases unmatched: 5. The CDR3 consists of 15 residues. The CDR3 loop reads CASSADRTSTDTQYF. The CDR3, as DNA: TGCGCCAGCAGCGCGGACAGGACTAGCACAGATACGCAGTATTTT.

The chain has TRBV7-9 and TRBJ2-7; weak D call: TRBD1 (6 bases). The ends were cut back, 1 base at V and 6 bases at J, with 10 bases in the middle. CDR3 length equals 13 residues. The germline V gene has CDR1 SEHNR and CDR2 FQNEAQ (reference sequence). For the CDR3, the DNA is TGTGCCAGCAGCTTAGGGACAGCTGCCGAGCAGTACTTC. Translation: CASSLGTAAEQYF.

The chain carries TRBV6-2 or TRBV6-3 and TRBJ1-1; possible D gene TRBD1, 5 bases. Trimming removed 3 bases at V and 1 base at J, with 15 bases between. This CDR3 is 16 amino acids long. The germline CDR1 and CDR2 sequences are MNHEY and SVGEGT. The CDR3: CASSYKAGSSNTEAFF. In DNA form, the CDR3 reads TGTGCCAGCAGTTATAAGGCAGGGTCTTCGAACACTGAAGCTTTCTTT.

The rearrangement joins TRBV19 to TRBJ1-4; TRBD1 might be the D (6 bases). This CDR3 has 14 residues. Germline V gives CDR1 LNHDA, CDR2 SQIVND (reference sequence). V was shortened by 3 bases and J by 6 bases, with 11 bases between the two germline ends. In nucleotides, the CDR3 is TGTGCCAGTAGTATGGACAGATGGGATGAAAAACTGTTTTTT. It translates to CASSMDRWDEKLFF.

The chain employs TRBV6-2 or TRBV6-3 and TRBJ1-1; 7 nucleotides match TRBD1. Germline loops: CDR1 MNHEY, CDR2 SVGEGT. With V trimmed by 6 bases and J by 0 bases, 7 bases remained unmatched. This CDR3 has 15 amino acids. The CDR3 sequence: CASSRGDRLNTEAFF. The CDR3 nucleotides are TGTGCCAGCAGCCGGGGGGACAGATTGAACACTGAAGCTTTCTTT.

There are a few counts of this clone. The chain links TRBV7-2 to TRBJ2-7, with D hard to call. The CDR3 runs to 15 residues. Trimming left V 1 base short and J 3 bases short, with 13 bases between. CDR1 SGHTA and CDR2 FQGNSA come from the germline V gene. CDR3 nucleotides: TGTGCCAGCAGCTTAGGAACAGACCAGATCTACGAGCAGTACTTC. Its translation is CASSLGTDQIYEQYF. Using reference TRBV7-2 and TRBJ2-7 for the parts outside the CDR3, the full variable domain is GAGVSQSPSNKVTEKGKDVELRCDPISGHTALYWYRQSLGQGLEFLIYFQGNSAPDKSGLPSDRFSAERTGGSVSTLTIQRTQQEDSAVYLCASSLGTDQIYEQYFGPGTRLTVT.

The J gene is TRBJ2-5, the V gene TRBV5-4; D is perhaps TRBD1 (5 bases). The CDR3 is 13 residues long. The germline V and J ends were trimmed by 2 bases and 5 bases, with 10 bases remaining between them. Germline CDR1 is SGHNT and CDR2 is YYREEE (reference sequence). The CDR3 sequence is CASSLGRVETQYF. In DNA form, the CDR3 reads TGTGCCAGCAGCTTAGGCAGGGTGGAGACCCAGTACTTC.

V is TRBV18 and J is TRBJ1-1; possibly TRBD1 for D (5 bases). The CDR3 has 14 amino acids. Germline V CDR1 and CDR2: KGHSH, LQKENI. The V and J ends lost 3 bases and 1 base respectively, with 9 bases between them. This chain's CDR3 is CASSPSRENTEAFF. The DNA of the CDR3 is TGTGCCAGCTCACCGTCCAGGGAGAACACTGAAGCTTTCTTT.

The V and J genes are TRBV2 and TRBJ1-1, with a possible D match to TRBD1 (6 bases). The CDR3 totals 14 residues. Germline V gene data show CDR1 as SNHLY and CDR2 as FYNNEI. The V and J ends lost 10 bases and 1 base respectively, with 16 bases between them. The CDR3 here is CAIKQGPKNTEAFF. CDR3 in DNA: TGTGCCATTAAACAGGGACCTAAGAACACTGAAGCTTTCTTT.

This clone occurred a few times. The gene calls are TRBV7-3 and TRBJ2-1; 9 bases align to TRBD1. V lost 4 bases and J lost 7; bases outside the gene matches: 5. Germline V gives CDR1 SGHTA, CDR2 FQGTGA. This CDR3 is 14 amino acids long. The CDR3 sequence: CASSSPTGGNEQFF. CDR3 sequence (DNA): TGTGCCAGCAGCTCCCCGACAGGGGGGAATGAGCAGTTCTTC.

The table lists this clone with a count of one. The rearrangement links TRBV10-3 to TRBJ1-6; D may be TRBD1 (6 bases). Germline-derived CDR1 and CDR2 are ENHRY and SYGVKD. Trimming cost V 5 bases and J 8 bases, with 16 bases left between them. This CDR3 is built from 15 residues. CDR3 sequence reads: CAISRLQGEDSPLHF. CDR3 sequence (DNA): TGTGCCATCAGTCGGCTACAGGGTGAGGATTCACCCCTCCACTTT.

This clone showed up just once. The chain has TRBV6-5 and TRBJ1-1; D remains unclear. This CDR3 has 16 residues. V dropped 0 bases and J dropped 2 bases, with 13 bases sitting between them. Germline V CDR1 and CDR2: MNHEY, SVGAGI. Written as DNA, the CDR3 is TGTGCCAGCAGTTACTCGCTAGGAAGTCGAAACACTGAAGCTTTCTTT. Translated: CASSYSLGSRNTEAFF.

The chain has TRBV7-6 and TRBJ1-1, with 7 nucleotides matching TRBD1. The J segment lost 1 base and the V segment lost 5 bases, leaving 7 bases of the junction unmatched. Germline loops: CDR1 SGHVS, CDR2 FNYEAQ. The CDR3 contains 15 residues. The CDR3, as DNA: TGTGCCAGCAGCGCCCGACAGGGAGGGAACACTGAAGCTTTCTTT. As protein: CASSARQGGNTEAFF.

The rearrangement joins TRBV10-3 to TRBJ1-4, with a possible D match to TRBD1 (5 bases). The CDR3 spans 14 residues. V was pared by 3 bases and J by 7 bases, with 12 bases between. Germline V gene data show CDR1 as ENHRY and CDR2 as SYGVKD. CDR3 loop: CAISDQGLGEKLFF. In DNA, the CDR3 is TGTGCCATCAGTGATCAGGGTCTCGGTGAAAAACTGTTTTTT.

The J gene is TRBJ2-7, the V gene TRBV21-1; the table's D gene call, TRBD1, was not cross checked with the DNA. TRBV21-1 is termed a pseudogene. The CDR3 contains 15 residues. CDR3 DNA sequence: TGTGCCAGCAGCAGTCGACAGGGGGTTGGGGAAGAGCAGTACTTC. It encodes CASSSRQGVGEEQYF.

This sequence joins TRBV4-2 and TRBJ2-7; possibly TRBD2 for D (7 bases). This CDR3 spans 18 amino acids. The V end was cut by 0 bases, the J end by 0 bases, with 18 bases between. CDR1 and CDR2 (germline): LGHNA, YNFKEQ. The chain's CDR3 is CASSQEGGAGASSYEQYF. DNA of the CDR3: TGTGCCAGCAGCCAAGAAGGGGGGGCGGGGGCCAGCTCCTACGAGCAGTACTTC.

The DNA of the CDR3 is TGTGCCAGCAGCGTCAGCCGGGACAGGGGGAAGGTGACCCAGTACTTC. It translates to CASSVSRDRGKVTQYF. The rearrangement uses TRBV7-9 and TRBJ2-5; 11 nucleotides line up with TRBD1. Per germline, CDR1 SEHNR and CDR2 FQNEAQ (reference sequence). V lost 5 bases and J lost 7; bases outside the gene matches: 12. The CDR3 loop spans 16 amino acids.

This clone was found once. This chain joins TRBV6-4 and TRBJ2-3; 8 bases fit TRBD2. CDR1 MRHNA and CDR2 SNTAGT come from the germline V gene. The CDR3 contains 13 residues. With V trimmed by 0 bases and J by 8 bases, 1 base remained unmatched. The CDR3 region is CASSDSLAGTQYF. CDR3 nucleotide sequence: TGTGCCAGCAGTGACTCCCTAGCGGGTACGCAGTATTTT.

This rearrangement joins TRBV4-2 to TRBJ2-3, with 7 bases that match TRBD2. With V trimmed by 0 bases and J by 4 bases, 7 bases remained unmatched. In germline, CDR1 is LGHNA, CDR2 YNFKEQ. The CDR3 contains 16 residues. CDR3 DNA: TGTGCCAGCAGCCAAGATCGGGCGGGGGTATCAGATACGCAGTATTTT. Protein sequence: CASSQDRAGVSDTQYF.

CDR3 nucleotide sequence: TGTGCCAGCAGCTCAACAGTTAACTATGGCTACACCTTC. Translating it yields CASSSTVNYGYTF. The rearrangement joins TRBV13 to TRBJ1-2, with unresolved D. From germline, CDR1 is PRHDT and CDR2 FYEKMQ (reference sequence). Trimming took off 4 bases at V and 1 base at J, with 7 bases between the two ends. This CDR3 has 13 amino acids.

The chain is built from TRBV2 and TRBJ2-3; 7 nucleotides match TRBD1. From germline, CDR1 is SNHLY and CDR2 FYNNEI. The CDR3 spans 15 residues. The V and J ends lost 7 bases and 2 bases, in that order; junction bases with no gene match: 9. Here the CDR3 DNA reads TGTGCCAGCAAGCCACAGGGGTCTATCACAGATACGCAGTATTTT. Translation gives CASKPQGSITDTQYF. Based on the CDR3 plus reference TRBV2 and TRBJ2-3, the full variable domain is EPEVTQTPSHQVTQMGQEVILRCVPISNHLYFYWYRQILGQKVEFLVSFYNNEISEKSEIFDDQFSVERPDGSNFTLKIRSTKLEDSAMYFCASKPQGSITDTQYFGPGTRLTVL.

CDR3 DNA sequence: TGTGCCAGCAGCTTACAGTCTAATGAAAAACTGTTTTTT. Residues: CASSLQSNEKLFF. The rearrangement links TRBV21-1 to TRBJ1-4; the table names TRBD1, a call not compared with the DNA. TRBV21-1 corresponds to a pseudogene. The CDR3 is 13 residues long.

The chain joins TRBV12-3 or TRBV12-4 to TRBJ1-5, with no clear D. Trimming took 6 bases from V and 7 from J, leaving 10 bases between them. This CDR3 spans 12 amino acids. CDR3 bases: TGTGCCAGCAGCCGGTCGGGGCAGCCCCAGCATTTT. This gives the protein CASSRSGQPQHF.

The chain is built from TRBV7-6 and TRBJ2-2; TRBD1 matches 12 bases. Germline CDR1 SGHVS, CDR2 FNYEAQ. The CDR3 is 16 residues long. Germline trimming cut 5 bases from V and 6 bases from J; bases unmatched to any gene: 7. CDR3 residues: CASSPLGQGASGELFF. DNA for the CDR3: TGTGCCAGCAGCCCCTTGGGACAGGGGGCATCCGGGGAGCTGTTTTTT.

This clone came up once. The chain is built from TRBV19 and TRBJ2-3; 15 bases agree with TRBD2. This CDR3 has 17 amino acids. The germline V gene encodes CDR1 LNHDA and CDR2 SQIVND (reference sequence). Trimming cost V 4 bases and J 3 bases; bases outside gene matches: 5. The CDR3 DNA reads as TGTGCCAGTAGTACGGGACTAGCGGGGGGTAGGACAGATACGCAGTATTTT. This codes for CASSTGLAGGRTDTQYF.

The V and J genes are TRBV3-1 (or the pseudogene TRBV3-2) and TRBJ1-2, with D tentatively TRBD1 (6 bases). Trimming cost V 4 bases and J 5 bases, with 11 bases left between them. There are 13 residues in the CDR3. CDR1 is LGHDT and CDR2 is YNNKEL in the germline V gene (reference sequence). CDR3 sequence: CASSRGGAYGYTF. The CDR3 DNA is TGTGCCAGCAGCCGGGGGGGGGCTTATGGCTACACCTTC.

The CDR3 reads CASSLRQGINTEAFF. Written as DNA, the CDR3 is TGTGCCAGCAGCTTAAGACAGGGGATAAACACTGAAGCTTTCTTT. J is TRBJ1-1 and V is TRBV7-8; TRBD1 agrees at 8 bases. The V segment lost 2 bases and the J segment 2 bases; nucleotides outside the gene matches: 4. The CDR3 is 15 amino acids. Germline CDR1 is SGHVS and CDR2 is FQNEAQ.

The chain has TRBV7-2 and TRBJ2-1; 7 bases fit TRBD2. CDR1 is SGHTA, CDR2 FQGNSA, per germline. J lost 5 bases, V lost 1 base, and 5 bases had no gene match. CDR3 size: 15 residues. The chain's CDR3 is CASSLGIAGDNEQFF. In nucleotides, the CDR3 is TGTGCCAGCAGCTTAGGGATAGCGGGCGACAATGAGCAGTTCTTC.

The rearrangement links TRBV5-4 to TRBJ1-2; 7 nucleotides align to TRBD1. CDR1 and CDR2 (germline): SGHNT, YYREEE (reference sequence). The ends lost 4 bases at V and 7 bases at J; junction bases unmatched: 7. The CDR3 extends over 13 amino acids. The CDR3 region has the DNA TGTGCCAGCAGCCAGCAGGGGGGCTCTGGCTACACCTTC. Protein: CASSQQGGSGYTF.

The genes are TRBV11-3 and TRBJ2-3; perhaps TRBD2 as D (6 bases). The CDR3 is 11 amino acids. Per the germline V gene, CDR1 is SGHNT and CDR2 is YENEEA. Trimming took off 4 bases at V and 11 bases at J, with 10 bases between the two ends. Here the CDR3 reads CASSSGSKQYF. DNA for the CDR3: TGTGCCAGCAGCTCCGGGAGCAAGCAGTATTTT.